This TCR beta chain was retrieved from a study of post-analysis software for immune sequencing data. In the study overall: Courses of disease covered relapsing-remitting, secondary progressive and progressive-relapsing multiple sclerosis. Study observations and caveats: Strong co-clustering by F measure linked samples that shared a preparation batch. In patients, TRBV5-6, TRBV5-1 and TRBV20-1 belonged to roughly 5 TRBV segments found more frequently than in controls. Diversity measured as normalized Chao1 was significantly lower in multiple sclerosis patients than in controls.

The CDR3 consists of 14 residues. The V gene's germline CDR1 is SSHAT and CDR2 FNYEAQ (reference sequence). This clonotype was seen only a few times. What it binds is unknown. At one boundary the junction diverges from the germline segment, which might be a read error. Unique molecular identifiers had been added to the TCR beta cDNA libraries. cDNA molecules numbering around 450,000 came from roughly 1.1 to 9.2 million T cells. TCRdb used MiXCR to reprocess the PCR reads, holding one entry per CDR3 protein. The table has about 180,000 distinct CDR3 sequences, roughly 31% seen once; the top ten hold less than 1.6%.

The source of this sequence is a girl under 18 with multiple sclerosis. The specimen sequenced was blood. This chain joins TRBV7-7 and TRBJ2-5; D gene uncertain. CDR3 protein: CASSLVEAQETQYF. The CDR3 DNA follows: TGTGCTAGCAGCTTAGTTGAGGCCCAAGAGACCCAGTACTTC.